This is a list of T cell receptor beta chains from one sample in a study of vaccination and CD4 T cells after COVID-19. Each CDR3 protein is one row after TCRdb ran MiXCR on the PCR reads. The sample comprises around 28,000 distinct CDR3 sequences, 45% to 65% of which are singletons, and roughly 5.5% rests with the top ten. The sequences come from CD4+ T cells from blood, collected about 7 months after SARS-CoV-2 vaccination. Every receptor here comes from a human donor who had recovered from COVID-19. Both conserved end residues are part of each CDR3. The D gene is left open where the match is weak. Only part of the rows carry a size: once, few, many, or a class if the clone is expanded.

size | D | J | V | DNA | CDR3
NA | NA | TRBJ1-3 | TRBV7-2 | TGTGCCAGCAGCTTGACCCGCGGAAACACCATATATTTT | CASSLTRGNTIYF
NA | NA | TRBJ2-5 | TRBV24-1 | TGTGCCACCAGTGATCCCCGAGGCACAGGAGAGACCCAGTACTTC | CATSDPRGTGETQYF
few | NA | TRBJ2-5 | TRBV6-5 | TGTGCCAGCAGTTATAGGGGGGGTCAAGAGACCCAGTACTTC | CASSYRGGQETQYF
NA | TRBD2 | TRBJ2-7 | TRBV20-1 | TGCAGTGCCCAGGGTGGCGGGAGATCGACTTACGAGCAGTACTTC | CSAQGGGRSTYEQYF
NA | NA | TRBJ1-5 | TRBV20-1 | TGCAGTACTAGACCCGGCCTCAATCAGCCCCAGCATTTT | CSTRPGLNQPQHF
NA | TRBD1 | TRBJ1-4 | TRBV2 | TGTGCCAGCAGACGCGGACAGGGGGCACAGGGAAAACTGTTTTTT | CASRRGQGAQGKLFF
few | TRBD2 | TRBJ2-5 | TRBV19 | TGTGCCAGTAGTAGTGGCCCTAGCGGCCTCAAGACCCAGTACTTC | CASSSGPSGLKTQYF
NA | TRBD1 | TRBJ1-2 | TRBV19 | TGTGCCAGTAGGGACAGGGAACGCCAAGGCTACACCTTC | CASRDRERQGYTF
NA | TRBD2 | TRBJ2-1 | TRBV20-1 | TGCAGTGCTAGAGAAAGCGGGAGTATATACAATGAGCAGTTCTTC | CSARESGSIYNEQFF
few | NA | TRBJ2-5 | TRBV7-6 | TGTGCCAGCAGCTCCACGGTGAAGGGAGAGACCCAGTACTTC | CASSSTVKGETQYF
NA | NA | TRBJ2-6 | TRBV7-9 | TGTGCCAGCAGCTCTGGACCCAAGGGGAAGGACTCTGGGGCCAACGTCCTGACTTTC | CASSSGPKGKDSGANVLTF
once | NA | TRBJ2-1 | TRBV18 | TGTGCCAGCTCAGCGGGAACTGTTGATGAGCAGTTCTTC | CASSAGTVDEQFF
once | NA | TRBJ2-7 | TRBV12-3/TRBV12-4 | TGTGCCAGCAGACTCAGGGGCTTCTCCTACGAGCAGTACTTC | CASRLRGFSYEQYF
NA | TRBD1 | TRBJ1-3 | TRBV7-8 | TGTGCCAGCAGCTTAGAACAGGGGTCTGGAAACACCATATATTTT | CASSLEQGSGNTIYF
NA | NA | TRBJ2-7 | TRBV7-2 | TGTGCCAGCAGCTTAGGGACGGCGAGCTCCTACGAGCAGTACTTC | CASSLGTASSYEQYF
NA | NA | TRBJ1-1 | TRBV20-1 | TGCAGTGTTAGAGGGGGGCTCGACACTGAAGCTTTCTTT | CSVRGGLDTEAFF
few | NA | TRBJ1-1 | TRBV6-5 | TGTGCCAGCAGTTACGGGCACAGGGTGAACACTGAAGCTTTCTTT | CASSYGHRVNTEAFF
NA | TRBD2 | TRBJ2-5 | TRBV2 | TGTGCCACCCAACTAGCGGGAGTAGGGGAGACCCAGTACTTC | CATQLAGVGETQYF
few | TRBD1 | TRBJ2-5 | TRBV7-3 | TGTGCCAGCAGCTTAACAAACTCGACAGGGGTTTGGGAGACCCAGTACTTC | CASSLTNSTGVWETQYF
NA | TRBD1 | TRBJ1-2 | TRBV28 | TGTGCCAGCAGATCGACAGGGAACGATGGCTACACCTTC | CASRSTGNDGYTF
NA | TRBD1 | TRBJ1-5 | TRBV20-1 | TGCAGTGCCAGTACAGGGGGCCAGCCCCAGCATTTT | CSASTGGQPQHF
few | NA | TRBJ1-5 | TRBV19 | TGTGCCAGTAGTATAGATGATGATTTGAGCAATCAGCCCCAGCATTTT | CASSIDDDLSNQPQHF
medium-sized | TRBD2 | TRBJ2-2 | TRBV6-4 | TGTGCCAGCAGTGACACCCCAAGCGGGGACCCCGGGGAGCTGTTTTTT | CASSDTPSGDPGELFF
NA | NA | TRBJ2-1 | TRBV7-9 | TGTGCCAGCAGCTTAGCAGGGGGGGGTAGGCCGTCCGATTACAATGAGCAGTTCTTC | CASSLAGGGRPSDYNEQFF
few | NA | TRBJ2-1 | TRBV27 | TGTGCCAGCAGTTTATTCGGACTCTCCTACAATGAGCAGTTCTTC | CASSLFGLSYNEQFF
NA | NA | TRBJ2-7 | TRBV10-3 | TGTGCCACCGAGTCGGGGGTCAACTACGAGCAGTACTTC | CATESGVNYEQYF